The present T cell receptor beta chain was sequenced within a study of spatial heterogeneity in lung cancer. At the level of the study: Combinations of a unique TCR and a UMI were tallied in raw reads, and on average each appeared more than ten times. Findings of the study overall: One measure, the expanded intratumoral alpha and beta TCR count, tracked tumor mutation counts. As ubiquitous and regional nonsynonymous mutations varied, counts of ubiquitous and regional expanded TCRs tracked them, respectively.

TCRdb re-derived calls from the 5' RACE reads in MiXCR, one entry per CDR3 protein. The sample holds approximately 12,000 distinct CDR3 sequences, approximately 4.8% seen once. This clonotype was recorded at least ten times. What it recognizes is unknown. Noted time point: sample taken at primary tumor resection. Donation came from some 73 patients with untreated early-stage non-small cell lung cancer. This TCR came from a male donor with early-stage non-small cell lung cancer. The sequences come from lung tumor tissue, collected at surgery.

The DNA of the CDR3 is TGTGCCAGCGGGGGGAACACTGAAGCTTTCTTT. Amino acid sequence: CASGGNTEAFF. The V and J genes are TRBV28 and TRBJ1-1, with D perhaps matching TRBD1 (5 bases). The V and J ends lost 8 bases and 1 base respectively, with 5 bases between them. The CDR3 extends over 11 amino acids. Germline CDR1 reads MDHEN; CDR2 reads SYDVKM. Supplemented by reference TRBV28 and TRBJ1-1, the full variable domain reads DVKVTQSSRYLVKRTGEKVFLECVQDMDHENMFWYRQDPGLGLRLIYFSYDVKMKEKGDIPEGYSVSREKKERFSLILESASTNQTSMYLCASGGNTEAFFGQGTRLTVV.